The clone carrying this TCR beta chain has only one observation. The sample comes from a study of blood T cell repertoires in COVID-19. About the research overall: The cDNA or gDNA used as material had been derived from T cells, B-cell-depleted T cells, or PBMCs.

This CDR3 has 16 amino acids. Trimming pared 6 bases from V and 0 bases from J, leaving 14 bases between. Germline V gives CDR1 SNHLY, CDR2 FYNNEI. Per the authors' pipeline: Amplification of reference gene primers provided the estimated nucleated cell counts. TCRdb keeps only in-frame clones here, not all; method: immunoSEQ multiplex PCR. Clonal size and the V and J genes are those of that table, whereas D and trimming came from the DNA. The sample carries roughly 300,000 clones, about 86% recorded once. Cohort placement rested on clinical history that participants reported themselves. The specimen sequenced was PBMCs or T cells enriched from blood (not recorded which). The sequence came from a woman in her 40s with acute COVID-19. The chain employs TRBV2 and TRBJ1-4, with TRBD1 as a possible D gene (6 bases). The CDR3 loop reads CASRDSNFATNEKLFF. CDR3 coding DNA: TGTGCCAGCAGGGACAGCAACTTTGCAACTAATGAAAAACTGTTTTTT.